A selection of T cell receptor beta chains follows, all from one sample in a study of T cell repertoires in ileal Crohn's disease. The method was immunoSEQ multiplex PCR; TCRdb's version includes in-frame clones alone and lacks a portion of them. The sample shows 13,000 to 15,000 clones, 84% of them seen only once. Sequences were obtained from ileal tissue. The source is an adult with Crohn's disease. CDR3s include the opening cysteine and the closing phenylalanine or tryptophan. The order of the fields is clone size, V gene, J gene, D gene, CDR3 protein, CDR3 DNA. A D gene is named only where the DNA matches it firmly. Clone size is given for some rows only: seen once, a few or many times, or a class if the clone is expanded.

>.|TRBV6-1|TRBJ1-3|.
CASGGWGDSGNTIYF
TGTGCCAGCGGGGGGTGGGGGGATTCTGGAAACACCATATATTTT
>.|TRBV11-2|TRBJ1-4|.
CASSFGTRNEKLFF
TGTGCCAGCAGCTTTGGGACAAGGAATGAAAAACTGTTTTTT
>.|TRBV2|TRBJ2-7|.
CASIYDTSRYEQYF
TGTGCCAGCATCTATGACACTAGCCGCTACGAGCAGTACTTC
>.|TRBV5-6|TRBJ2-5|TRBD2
CASSIRTSGGRGSETQYF
TGTGCCAGCAGCATCCGGACTAGCGGGGGCCGGGGTTCCGAGACCCAGTACTTC
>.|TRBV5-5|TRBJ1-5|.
CASSSLNQPQHF
TGTGCCAGCAGCTCGTTGAATCAGCCCCAGCATTTT
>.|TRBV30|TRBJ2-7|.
CAWTRDSSYEQYF
TGTGCCTGGACCCGGGACTCCTCCTACGAGCAGTACTTC
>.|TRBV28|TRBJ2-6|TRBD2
CASSPVGLAGLSGANVLTF
TGTGCCAGCAGTCCTGTTGGACTAGCGGGACTGTCTGGGGCCAACGTCCTGACTTTC
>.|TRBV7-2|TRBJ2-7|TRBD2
CASSFRREAEQYF
TGTGCCAGCAGCTTCAGGCGGGAGGCCGAGCAGTACTTC
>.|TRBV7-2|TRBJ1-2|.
CASSADAGGAGYTF
TGTGCCAGCAGTGCAGACGCGGGGGGCGCAGGCTACACCTTC
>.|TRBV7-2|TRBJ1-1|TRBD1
CASGQRQGADEAFF
TGTGCCAGCGGTCAGCGACAGGGGGCCGATGAAGCTTTCTTT
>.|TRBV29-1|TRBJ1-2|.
CSVGQSKGYTF
TGCAGCGTTGGACAGAGCAAGGGCTACACCTTC
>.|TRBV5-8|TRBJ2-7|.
CASSLLRVPYEQYF
TGTGCCAGCAGCTTGTTGAGGGTCCCCTACGAGCAGTACTTC
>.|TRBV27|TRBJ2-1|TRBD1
CASSPLATGSSSYNEQFF
TGTGCCAGCAGTCCATTGGCGACAGGGTCCAGCTCCTACAATGAGCAGTTCTTC
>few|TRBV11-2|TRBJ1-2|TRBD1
CASSLWAGQDYGYTF
TGTGCCAGCAGCTTGTGGGCGGGACAGGACTATGGCTACACCTTC
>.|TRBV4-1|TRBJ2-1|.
CASSQERDLRRNEQFF
TGCGCCAGCAGCCAAGAACGGGACTTACGTCGCAATGAGCAGTTCTTC
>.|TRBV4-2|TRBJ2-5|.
CASSSNLGEQYF
TGTGCCAGCAGCTCAAACTTGGGAGAGCAGTACTTC
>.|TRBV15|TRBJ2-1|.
CATSRGGHNEQFF
TGTGCCACCAGCAGGGGTGGGCACAATGAGCAGTTCTTC
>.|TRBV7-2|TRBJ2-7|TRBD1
CASSSGTGVGFGQYF
TGTGCCAGCAGCTCCGGGACAGGGGTAGGCTTTGGGCAGTACTTC
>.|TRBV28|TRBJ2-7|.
CASRPTIGSHEQYF
TGTGCCAGCAGGCCTACCATCGGGAGCCACGAGCAGTACTTC
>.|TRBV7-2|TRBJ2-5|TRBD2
CASGEAGGQTQYF
TGTGCCAGCGGGGAAGCGGGAGGACAGACCCAGTACTTC
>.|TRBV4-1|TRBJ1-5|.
CASSDTGRNQPQHF
TGCGCCAGCAGCGATACAGGGCGGAACCAGCCCCAGCATTTT
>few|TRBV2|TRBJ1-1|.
CASRPGLNTEAFF
TGTGCCAGCAGGCCAGGGCTGAACACTGAAGCTTTCTTT
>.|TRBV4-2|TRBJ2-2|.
CASSQDRGASTGELFF
TGTGCCAGCAGCCAAGACAGGGGGGCTTCCACCGGGGAGCTGTTTTTT
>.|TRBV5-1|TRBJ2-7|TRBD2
CASSPRLAGSYEQYF
TGCGCCAGCAGCCCTCGACTAGCGGGATCATACGAGCAGTACTTC
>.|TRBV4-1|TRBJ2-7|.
CASMEDYAYEQYF
TGCGCCAGCATGGAGGACTACGCCTACGAGCAGTACTTC
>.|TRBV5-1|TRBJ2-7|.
CASSLVSDLAREQYF
TGCGCCAGCAGCTTGGTTTCCGACTTAGCACGCGAGCAGTACTTC
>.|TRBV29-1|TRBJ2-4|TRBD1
CSVEESQGNIQYF
TGCAGCGTTGAAGAATCACAGGGGAACATTCAGTACTTC
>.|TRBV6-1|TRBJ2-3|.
CATKAFTDTQYF
TGTGCCACCAAAGCCTTCACAGATACGCAGTATTTT
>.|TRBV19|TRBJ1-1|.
CASSTQISGTEAFF
TGTGCCAGTAGTACCCAAATATCAGGGACTGAAGCTTTCTTT
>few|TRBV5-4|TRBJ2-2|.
CASSLAGTGELFF
TGTGCCAGCAGCTTGGCCGGCACCGGGGAGCTGTTTTTT
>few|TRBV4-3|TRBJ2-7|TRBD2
CASSHQALAGGHEQYF
TGCGCCAGCAGCCATCAGGCCCTAGCGGGGGGGCACGAGCAGTACTTC
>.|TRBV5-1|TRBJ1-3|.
CASSLEGSSSGNTIYF
TGCGCCAGCAGCTTGGAGGGGTCGAGCTCTGGAAACACCATATATTTT
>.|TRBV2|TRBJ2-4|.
CASSESNLAKNIQYF
TGTGCCAGCAGTGAAAGCAACCTAGCCAAAAACATTCAGTACTTC
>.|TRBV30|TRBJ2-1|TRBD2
CAWSSEGNRGGTNEQFF
TGTGCCTGGAGTTCCGAAGGGAACCGCGGGGGAACCAATGAGCAGTTCTTC
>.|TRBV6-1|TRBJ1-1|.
CASSADGITLEAFF
TGTGCCAGCAGTGCGGACGGGATTACCCTTGAAGCTTTCTTT
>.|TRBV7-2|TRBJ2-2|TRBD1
CASSLTNRGNTGELFF
TGTGCCAGCAGCTTAACGAACAGGGGGAACACCGGGGAGCTGTTTTTT